A selection of T cell receptor beta chains follows, all from one sample in a study of cytomegalovirus exposure and HLA in healthy donors. TCRdb keeps only in-frame clones here, not all; method: immunoSEQ multiplex PCR. The top ten hold 4% to 5% of the sample, which has about 140,000 clones, just under 85% seen once. The sample taken for sequencing was PBMCs. These receptors all come from a man aged 40-49 years in good health and CMV-seropositive. CDR3s leave out the opening cysteine and the closing phenylalanine or tryptophan.

J gene,V gene,CDR3 protein
TRBJ1-1,TRBV25-1,ASSELAGADTEAF
TRBJ1-1,TRBV7-3,ASSLGTGNNTEAF
TRBJ2-1,TRBV4-2,ASSLAGGPHNEQF
TRBJ2-1,TRBV7-2,ASSPPPLAGTQSYNEQF
TRBJ2-1,TRBV29-1,SVDFRQSYNEQF
TRBJ1-2,TRBV27,ASSLGRSTGYT
TRBJ2-3,TRBV7-9,ASSSRTSGGGDTQY
TRBJ1-1,TRBV5-1,ASSWETGNTEAF
TRBJ2-3,TRBV5-1,ASSSGTAAPTDTQY
TRBJ1-2,TRBV5-1,ASSLDDPGIYGYT
TRBJ1-6,TRBV27,ASSYRVGNSPLH
TRBJ1-6,TRBV7-2,ASSLGIFGGINSPLH
TRBJ1-5,TRBV27,ASSFCKRGDQPQH
TRBJ1-3,TRBV2,ASSDYGNTIY
TRBJ2-7,TRBV5-4,ASSFLAGNDEQY
TRBJ2-2,TRBV27,ASSLAGGRGTGELF
TRBJ2-7,TRBV30,AWSVLGYEQY